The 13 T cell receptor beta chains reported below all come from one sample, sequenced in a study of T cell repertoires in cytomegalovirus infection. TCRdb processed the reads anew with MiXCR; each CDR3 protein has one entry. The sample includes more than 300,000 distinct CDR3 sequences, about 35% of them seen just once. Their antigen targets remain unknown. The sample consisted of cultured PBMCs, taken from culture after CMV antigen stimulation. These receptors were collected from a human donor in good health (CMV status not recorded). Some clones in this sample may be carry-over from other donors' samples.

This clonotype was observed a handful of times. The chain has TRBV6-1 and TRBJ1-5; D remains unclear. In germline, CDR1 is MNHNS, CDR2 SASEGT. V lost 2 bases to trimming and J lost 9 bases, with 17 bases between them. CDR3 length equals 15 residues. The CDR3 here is CASSESPSAFGPQHF. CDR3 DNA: TGTGCCAGCAGTGAATCCCCCTCGGCCTTCGGGCCCCAGCATTTT.

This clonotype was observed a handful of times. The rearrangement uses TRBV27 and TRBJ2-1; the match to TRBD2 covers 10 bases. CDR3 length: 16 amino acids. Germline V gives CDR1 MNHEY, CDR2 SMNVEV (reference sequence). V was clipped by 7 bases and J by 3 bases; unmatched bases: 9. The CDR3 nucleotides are TGTGCCAGCAATCCCCTAACTAGCGGGAACTACAATGAGCAGTTCTTC. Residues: CASNPLTSGNYNEQFF.

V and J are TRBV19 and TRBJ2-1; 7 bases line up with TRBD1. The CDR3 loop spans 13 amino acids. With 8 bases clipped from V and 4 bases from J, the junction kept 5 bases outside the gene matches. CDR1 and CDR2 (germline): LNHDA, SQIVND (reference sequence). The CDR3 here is CASAEGAYNEQFF. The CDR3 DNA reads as TGTGCCAGTGCCGAGGGGGCTTACAATGAGCAGTTCTTC. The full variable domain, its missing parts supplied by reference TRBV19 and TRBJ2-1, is DGGITQSPKYLFRKEGQNVTLSCEQNLNHDAMYWYRQDPGQGLRLIYYSQIVNDFQKGDIAEGYSVSREKKESFPLTVTSAQKNPTAFYLCASAEGAYNEQFFGPGTRLTVL.

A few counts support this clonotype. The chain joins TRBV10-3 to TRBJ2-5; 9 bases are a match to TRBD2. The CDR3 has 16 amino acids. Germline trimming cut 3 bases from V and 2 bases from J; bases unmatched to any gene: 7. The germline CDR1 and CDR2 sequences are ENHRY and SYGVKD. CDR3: CAISDIPSGNQETQYF. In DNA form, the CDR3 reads TGTGCCATCAGTGATATTCCTAGCGGGAATCAAGAGACCCAGTACTTC.

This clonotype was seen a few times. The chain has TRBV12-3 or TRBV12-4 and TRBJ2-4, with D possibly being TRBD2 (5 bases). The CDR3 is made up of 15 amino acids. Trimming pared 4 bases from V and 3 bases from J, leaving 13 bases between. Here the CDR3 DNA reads TGTGCCAGCAGTTGGGCAGGAGGAGGCAAAAACATTCAGTACTTC. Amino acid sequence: CASSWAGGGKNIQYF.

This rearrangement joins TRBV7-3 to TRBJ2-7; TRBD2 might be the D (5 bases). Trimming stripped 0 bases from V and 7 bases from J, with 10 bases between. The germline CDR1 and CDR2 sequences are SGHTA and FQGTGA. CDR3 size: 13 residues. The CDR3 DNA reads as TGTGCCAGCAGCTTAACGAGGGTAGGGGAGCAGTACTTC. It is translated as CASSLTRVGEQYF.

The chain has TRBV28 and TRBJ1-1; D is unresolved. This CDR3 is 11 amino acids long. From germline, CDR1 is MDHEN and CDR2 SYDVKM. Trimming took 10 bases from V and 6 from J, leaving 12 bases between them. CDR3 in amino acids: CAIKPGPEAFF. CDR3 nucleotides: TGTGCCATTAAGCCGGGCCCTGAAGCTTTCTTT.

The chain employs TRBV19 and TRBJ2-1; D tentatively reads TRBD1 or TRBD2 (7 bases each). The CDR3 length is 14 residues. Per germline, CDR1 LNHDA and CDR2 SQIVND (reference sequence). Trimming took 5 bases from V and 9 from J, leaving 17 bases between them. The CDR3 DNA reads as TGTGCCAGTAGTTCCAGGGGGGGGCTTGGTGAGCAGTTCTTC. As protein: CASSSRGGLGEQFF.

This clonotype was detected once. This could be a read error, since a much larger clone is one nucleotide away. The chain's CDR3 is CSSSPTGPQETQYF. CDR3 in DNA: TGTTCCAGCAGCCCCACGGGGCCTCAAGAGACCCAGTACTTC. This chain links TRBV7-2 with TRBJ2-5, with D possibly called TRBD1 or TRBD2 (5 bases each). Germline CDR1 and CDR2: SGHTA and FQGNSA. The length of the CDR3 is 14 residues.

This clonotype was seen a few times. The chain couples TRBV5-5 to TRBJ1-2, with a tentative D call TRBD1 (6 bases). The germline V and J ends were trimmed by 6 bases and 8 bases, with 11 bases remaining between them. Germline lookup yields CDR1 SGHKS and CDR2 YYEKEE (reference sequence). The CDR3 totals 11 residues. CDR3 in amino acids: CASINRVGYTF. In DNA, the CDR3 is TGTGCCAGCATAAACAGGGTCGGCTACACCTTC.

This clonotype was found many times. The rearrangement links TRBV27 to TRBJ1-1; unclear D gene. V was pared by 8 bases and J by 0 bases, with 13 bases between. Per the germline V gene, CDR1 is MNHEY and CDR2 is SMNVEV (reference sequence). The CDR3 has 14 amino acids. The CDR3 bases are TGTGCCAGCCACCCGACGGATTTGAACACTGAAGCTTTCTTT. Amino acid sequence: CASHPTDLNTEAFF.

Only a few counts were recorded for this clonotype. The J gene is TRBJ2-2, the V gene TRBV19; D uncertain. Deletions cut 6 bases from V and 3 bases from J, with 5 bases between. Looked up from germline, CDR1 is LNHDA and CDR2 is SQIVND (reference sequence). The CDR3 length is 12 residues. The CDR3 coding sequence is TGTGCCAGTAGATCTTACACCGGGGAGCTGTTTTTT. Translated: CASRSYTGELFF.

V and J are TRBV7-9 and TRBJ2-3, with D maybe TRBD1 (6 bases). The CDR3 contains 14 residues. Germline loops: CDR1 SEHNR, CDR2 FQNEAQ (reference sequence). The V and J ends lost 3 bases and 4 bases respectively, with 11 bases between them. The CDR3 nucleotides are TGTGCCAGCAGCTTCAGGGGTACGGCAGATACGCAGTATTTT. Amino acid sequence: CASSFRGTADTQYF.